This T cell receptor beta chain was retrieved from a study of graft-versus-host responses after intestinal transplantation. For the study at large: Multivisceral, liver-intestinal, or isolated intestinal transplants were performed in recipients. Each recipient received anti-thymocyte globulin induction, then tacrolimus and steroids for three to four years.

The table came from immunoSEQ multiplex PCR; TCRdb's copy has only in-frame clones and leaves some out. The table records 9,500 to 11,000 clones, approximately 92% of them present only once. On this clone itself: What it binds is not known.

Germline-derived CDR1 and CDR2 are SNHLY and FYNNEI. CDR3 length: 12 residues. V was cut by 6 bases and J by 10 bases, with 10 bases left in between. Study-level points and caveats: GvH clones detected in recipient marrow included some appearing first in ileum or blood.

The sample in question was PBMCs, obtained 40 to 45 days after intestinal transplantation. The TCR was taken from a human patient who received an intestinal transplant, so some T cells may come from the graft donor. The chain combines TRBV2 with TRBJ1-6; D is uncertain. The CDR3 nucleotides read TGTGCCAGCAGGAGGGAGAGCTCACCCCTCCACTTT. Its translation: CASRRESSPLHF. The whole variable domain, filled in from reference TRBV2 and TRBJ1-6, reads EPEVTQTPSHQVTQMGQEVILRCVPISNHLYFYWYRQILGQKVEFLVSFYNNEISEKSEIFDDQFSVERPDGSNFTLKIRSTKLEDSAMYFCASRRESSPLHFGNGTRLTVT.